The present T cell receptor beta chain was sequenced within a study of blood T cell repertoires in COVID-19. Study details: Acute-phase and convalescent COVID-19 samples originated in the United States, Italy and Spain. PBMCs, B-cell-depleted T cells, or T cells provided the cDNA or gDNA that made up the material.

Authors' processing steps: How many nucleated cells were present was estimated from reference gene primer amplification. Libraries were prepared by immunoSEQ multiplex PCR; TCRdb keeps only in-frame clonotypes and omits some of them. D and trimming come from the DNA, and the V and J calls and clone size come from that table. This sample yields 80,000 to 100,000 clones, of which about 78% are seen a single time; 7.5% to 9.5% belongs to the top ten. Per germline, CDR1 SGHRS and CDR2 YFSETQ. V was trimmed by 4 bases and J by 1 base, leaving 14 bases between them. The CDR3 length is 15 residues. The sequence was collected from a man aged 50-59 years who had recovered from COVID-19. Sequenced sample: peripheral blood. The chain joins TRBV5-1 to TRBJ1-2, with a tentative D call TRBD1 (6 bases). CDR3 loop: CASSPAQGVNYGYTF. Written as DNA, the CDR3 is TGCGCCAGCAGCCCCGCACAGGGAGTTAACTATGGCTACACCTTC.